This TCR beta chain came from a study of CD8 T cells in Susac syndrome. Random hexamers primed reverse transcription of about 0.5 to 1 ug RNA. By means of immunoSEQ multiplex PCR, TCR beta CDR3 spanning 54 Vbeta and 13 Jbeta underwent amplification. TCRdb reanalysed the immunoSEQ multiplex PCR reads using MiXCR and keeps one entry per CDR3 protein. The sample has some 110,000 distinct CDR3 sequences, 85% to 95% seen once. CDR3 length: 16 residues. Between the trimmed V and J ends, which lost 6 bases and 2 bases, there was a span of 19 bases. CDR1 and CDR2 (germline): MNHNS, SASEGT. In the case of this clonotype: The target antigen is unknown.

Multiple sclerosis controls were treatment-naive patients with stable or active relapsing-remitting disease. Bulk CD8+ and CD4+ cells came from magnetic negative isolation; CD8+ TEMRA by FACS. Findings of the study overall: The authors acknowledged that their TCR sequencing and HLA analysis involved a relatively small number of individuals.

The chain employs TRBV6-1 and TRBJ2-5; D is perhaps TRBD1 or TRBD2 (5 bases each). Sample: CD4+ T cells from PBMCs. This receptor was obtained from a human donor with multiple sclerosis. Here the CDR3 reads CASSGTFGGPQETQYF. DNA for the CDR3: TGTGCCAGCAGCGGGACGTTTGGCGGCCCACAAGAGACCCAGTACTTC.